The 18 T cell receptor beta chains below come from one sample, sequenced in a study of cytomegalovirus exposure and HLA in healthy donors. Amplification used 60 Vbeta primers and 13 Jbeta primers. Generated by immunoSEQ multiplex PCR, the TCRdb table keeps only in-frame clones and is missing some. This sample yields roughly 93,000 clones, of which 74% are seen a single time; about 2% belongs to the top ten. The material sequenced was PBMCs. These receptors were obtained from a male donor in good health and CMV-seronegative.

CDR3: CASSPGLAGRSGQFF. CDR3 in DNA: TGTGCCAGCAGCCCGGGACTAGCGGGAAGGTCGGGGCAGTTCTTC. The chain carries TRBV5-6 and TRBJ2-1; 13 positions match TRBD2. CDR3 length: 15 residues. The trim removed 4 bases at V and 12 bases at J, leaving 10 bases unmatched. Germline CDR1 and CDR2: SGHDT and YYEEEE.

The CDR3 region is CASSYPGNTQYF. The CDR3 DNA reads as TGTGCCAGCAGCTACCCGGGGAATACGCAGTATTTT. The chain uses TRBV7-2 and TRBJ2-3, with a tentative D call TRBD2 (5 bases). The CDR3 length is 12 residues. Germline CDR1 is SGHTA and CDR2 is FQGNSA. The V gene lost 4 bases and the J gene lost 7 bases, with 9 bases spanning the gap.

CDR3 loop: CASSAGTSGSTDTQYF. The CDR3 DNA reads as TGTGCCAGCAGCGCAGGGACTAGCGGGAGTACAGATACGCAGTATTTT. J is TRBJ2-3 and V is TRBV9, with TRBD2 matching 14 bases. V shed 3 bases and J 3 bases; nucleotides not matched to a gene: 3. The length of the CDR3 is 16 residues. CDR1 is SGDLS, CDR2 YYNGEE, per germline. The full variable domain, in which reference TRBV9 and TRBJ2-3 provide the parts outside the CDR3, is DSGVTQTPKHLITATGQRVTLRCSPRSGDLSVYWYQQSLDQGLQFLIQYYNGEERAKGNILERFSAQQFPDLHSELNLSSLELGDSALYFCASSAGTSGSTDTQYFGPGTRLTVL.

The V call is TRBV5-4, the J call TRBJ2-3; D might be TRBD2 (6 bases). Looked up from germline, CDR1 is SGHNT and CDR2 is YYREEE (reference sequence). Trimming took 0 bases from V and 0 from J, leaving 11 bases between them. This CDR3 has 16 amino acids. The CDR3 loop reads CASSLGLARSTDTQYF. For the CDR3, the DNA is TGTGCCAGCAGCTTGGGTCTAGCGCGTAGCACAGATACGCAGTATTTT.

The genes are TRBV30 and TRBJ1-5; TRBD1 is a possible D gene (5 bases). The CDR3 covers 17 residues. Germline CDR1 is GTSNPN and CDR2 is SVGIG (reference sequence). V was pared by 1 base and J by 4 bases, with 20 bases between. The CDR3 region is CAWSGGGLATRNQPQHF. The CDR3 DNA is TGTGCCTGGAGTGGGGGGGGGTTGGCTACTCGGAATCAGCCCCAGCATTTT.

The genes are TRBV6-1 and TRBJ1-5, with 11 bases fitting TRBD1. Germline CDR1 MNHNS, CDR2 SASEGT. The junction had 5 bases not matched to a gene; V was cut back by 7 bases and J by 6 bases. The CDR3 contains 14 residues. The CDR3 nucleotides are TGTGCCAGCACCTGGACAGGGGGCGGTCAGCCCCAGCATTTT. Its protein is CASTWTGGGQPQHF.

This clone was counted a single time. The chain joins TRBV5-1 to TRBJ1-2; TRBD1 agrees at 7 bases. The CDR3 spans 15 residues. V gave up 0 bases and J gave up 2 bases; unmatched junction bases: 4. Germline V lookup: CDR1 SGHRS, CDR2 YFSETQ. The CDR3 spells CASSLGGGLNYGYTF. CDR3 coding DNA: TGCGCCAGCAGCTTGGGAGGGGGCCTAAACTATGGCTACACCTTC.

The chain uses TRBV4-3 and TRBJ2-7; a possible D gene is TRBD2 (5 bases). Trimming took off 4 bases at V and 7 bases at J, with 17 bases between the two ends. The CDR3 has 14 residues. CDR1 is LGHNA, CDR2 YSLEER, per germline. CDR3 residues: CASSPNRKLGEQYF. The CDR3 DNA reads TGCGCCAGCAGCCCAAATAGGAAACTAGGTGAGCAGTACTTC.

The CDR3 spells CASSREELAGVPDTQYF. The CDR3 DNA is TGTGCCAGCAGTCGGGAAGAACTAGCGGGGGTGCCAGATACGCAGTATTTT. This rearrangement joins TRBV28 to TRBJ2-3, with 11 bases lining up with TRBD2. Trimming took 5 bases from V and 4 from J; bases not matched to a gene: 11. CDR3 length equals 17 residues. Per germline, CDR1 MDHEN and CDR2 SYDVKM.

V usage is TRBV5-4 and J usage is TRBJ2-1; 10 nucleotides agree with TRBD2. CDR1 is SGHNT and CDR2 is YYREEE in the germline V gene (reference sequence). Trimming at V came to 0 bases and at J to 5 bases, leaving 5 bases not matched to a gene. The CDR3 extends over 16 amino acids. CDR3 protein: CASSLGLAGGNNEQFF. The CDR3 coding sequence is TGTGCCAGCAGCTTGGGGTTAGCGGGAGGTAACAATGAGCAGTTCTTC.

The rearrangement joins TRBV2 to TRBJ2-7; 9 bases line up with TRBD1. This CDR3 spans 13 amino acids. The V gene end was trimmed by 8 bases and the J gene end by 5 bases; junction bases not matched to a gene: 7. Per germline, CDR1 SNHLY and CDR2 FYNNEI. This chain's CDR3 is CASAGQGRHEQYF. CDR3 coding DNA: TGTGCCAGCGCGGGACAGGGAAGGCACGAGCAGTACTTC.

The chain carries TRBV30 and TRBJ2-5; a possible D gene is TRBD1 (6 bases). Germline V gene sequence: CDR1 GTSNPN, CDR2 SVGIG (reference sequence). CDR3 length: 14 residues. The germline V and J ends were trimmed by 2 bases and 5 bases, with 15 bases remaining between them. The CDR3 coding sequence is TGTGCCTGGAGTTCCCAGGCTAGGGGGGAGACCCAGTACTTC. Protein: CAWSSQARGETQYF.

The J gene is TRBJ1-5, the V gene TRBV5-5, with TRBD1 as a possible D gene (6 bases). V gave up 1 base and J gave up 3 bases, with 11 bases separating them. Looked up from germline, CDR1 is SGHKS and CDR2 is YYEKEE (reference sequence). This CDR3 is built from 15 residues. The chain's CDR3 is CASSLRDTDNQPQHF. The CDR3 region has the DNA TGTGCCAGCAGCTTGAGGGACACGGACAATCAGCCCCAGCATTTT.

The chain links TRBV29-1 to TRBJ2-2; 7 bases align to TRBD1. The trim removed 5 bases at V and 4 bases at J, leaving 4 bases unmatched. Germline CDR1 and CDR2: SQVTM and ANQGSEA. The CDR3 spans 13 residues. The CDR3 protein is CSVTRTGTGELFF. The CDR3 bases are TGCAGCGTTACACGGACAGGCACCGGGGAGCTGTTTTTT.

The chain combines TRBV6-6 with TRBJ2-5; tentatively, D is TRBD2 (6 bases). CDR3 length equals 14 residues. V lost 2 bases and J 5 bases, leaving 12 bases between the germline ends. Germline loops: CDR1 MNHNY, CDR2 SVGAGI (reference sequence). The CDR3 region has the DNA TGTGCCAGCAGTTACCGGGGGAACTGGGAGACCCAGTACTTC. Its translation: CASSYRGNWETQYF.

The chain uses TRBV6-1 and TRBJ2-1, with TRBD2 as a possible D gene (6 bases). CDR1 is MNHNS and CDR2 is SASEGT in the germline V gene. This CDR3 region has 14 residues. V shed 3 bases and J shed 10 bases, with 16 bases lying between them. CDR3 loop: CASSDGARLGEQFF. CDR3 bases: TGTGCCAGCAGTGATGGGGCCCGACTAGGGGAGCAGTTCTTC.

The CDR3 nucleotides are TGTGCCAGTAGTCCCACCCACTTACTTCATGAAAAACTGTTTTTT. It encodes CASSPTHLLHEKLFF. The rearrangement uses TRBV19 and TRBJ1-4; D call uncertain. The V gene's germline CDR1 is LNHDA and CDR2 SQIVND (reference sequence). This CDR3 has 15 residues. V lost 5 bases and J 6 bases, leaving 16 bases between the germline ends. Supplemented by reference TRBV19 and TRBJ1-4, the full variable domain reads DGGITQSPKYLFRKEGQNVTLSCEQNLNHDAMYWYRQDPGQGLRLIYYSQIVNDFQKGDIAEGYSVSREKKESFPLTVTSAQKNPTAFYLCASSPTHLLHEKLFFGSGTQLSVL.

This chain's CDR3 is CASSIVLGHHGYTF. DNA for the CDR3: TGTGCCAGTAGTATAGTCTTGGGGCATCATGGCTACACCTTC. The chain joins TRBV19 to TRBJ1-2, with D tentatively TRBD1 (5 bases). The CDR3 is 14 amino acids. V was clipped by 1 base and J by 6 bases, with 12 bases between them. The germline gives CDR1 LNHDA, CDR2 SQIVND (reference sequence).